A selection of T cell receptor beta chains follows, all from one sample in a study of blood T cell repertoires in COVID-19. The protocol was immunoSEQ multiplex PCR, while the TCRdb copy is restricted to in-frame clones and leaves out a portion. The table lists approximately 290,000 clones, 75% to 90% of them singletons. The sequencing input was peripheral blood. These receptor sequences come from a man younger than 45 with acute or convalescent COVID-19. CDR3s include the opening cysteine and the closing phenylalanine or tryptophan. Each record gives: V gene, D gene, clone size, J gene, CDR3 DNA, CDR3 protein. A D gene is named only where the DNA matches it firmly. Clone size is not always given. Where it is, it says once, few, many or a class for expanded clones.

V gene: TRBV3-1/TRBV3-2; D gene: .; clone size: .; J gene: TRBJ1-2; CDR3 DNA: TGTGCCAGCAACCAAGGTCGTTACGCGGAGGGCTACACCTTC; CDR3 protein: CASNQGRYAEGYTF
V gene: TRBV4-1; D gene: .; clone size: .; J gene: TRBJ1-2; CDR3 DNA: TGCGCCAGCAGCCAAGAATGGACATCTAACTATGGCTACACCTTC; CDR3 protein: CASSQEWTSNYGYTF
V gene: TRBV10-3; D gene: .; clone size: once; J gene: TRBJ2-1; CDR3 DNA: TGTGCCATCAGTGGTCAGGGACTGCCAAACAATGAGCAGTTCTTC; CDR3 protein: CAISGQGLPNNEQFF
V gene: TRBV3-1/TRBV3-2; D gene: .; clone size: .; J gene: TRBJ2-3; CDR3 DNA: TGTGCCAGCAGCCTCATGGGGGGTGGGACAGATACGCAGTATTTT; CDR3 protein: CASSLMGGGTDTQYF
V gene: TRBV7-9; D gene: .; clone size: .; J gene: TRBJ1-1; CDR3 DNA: TGTGCCAGCAGCTTACCGGCAGGGATGAACACTGAAGCTTTCTTT; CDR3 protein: CASSLPAGMNTEAFF
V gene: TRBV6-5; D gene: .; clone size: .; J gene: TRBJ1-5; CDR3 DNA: TGTGCCAGCAGGATTACAGGTAGCAATCAGCCCCAGCATTTT; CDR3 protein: CASRITGSNQPQHF
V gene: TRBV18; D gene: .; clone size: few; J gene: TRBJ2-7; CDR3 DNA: TGTGCCAGCTCACCGGGCAGGGGAGCTGACGAGCAGTACTTC; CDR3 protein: CASSPGRGADEQYF
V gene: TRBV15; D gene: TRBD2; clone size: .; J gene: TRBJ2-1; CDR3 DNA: TGTGCCACCCGGGGGGACACTAGCGGGCCCTATTCTTCCTACAATGAGCAGTTCTTC; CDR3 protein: CATRGDTSGPYSSYNEQFF
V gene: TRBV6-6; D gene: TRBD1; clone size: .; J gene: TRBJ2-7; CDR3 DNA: TGTGCCAGCAGGCCGGGACAGGGACCCTACGAGCAGTACTTC; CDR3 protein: CASRPGQGPYEQYF
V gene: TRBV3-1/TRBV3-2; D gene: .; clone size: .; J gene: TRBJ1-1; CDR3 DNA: TGTGCCAGCAGCCAAGCCGCTGAAGCTTTCTTT; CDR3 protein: CASSQAAEAFF
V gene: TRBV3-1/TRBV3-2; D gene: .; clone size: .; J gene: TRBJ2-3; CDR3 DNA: TGTGCCAGCAGCCAAGATCGAGGGGGTACTAGCACAGATACGCAGTATTTT; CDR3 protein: CASSQDRGGTSTDTQYF
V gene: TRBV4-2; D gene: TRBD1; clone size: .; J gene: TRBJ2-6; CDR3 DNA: TGTGCCAGCAGCCGAAGGGGACAGTCCCCTTCTGGGGCCAACGTCCTGACTTTC; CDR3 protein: CASSRRGQSPSGANVLTF
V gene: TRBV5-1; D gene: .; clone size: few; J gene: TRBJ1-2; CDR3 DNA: TGCGCCAGCAGCATTGGTGGTGGGGCCGAGGGCTACACCTTC; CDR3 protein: CASSIGGGAEGYTF
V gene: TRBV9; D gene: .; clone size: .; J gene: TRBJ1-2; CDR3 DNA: TGTGCCAGCAGCCCCCATAGGAGGGGAGAAAACTATGGCTACACCTTC; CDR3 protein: CASSPHRRGENYGYTF
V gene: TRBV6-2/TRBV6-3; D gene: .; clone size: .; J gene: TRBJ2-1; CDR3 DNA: TGTGCCAGCAGCACCCACGCGGCACAGTTCTTC; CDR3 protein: CASSTHAAQFF
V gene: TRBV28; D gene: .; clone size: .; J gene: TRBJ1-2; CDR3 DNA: TGTGCCAGCAGTTTTCCTCAGGCAGCCCTCGGCTATGGCAACACCTTC; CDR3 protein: CASSFPQAALGYGNTF
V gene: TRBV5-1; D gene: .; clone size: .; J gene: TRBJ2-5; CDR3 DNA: TGCGCCAGCAGCCCAGGGGGACTTCAAGAGACCCAGTACTTC; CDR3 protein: CASSPGGLQETQYF
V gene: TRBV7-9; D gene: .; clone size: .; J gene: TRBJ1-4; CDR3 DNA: TGTGCCAGCAGCTTCGACACCTCTGCAACTAATGAAAAACTGTTTTTT; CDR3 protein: CASSFDTSATNEKLFF
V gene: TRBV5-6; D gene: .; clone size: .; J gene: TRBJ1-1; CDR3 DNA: TGTGCCAGCAGGGAGGGGCTGTATGAAGCTTTCTTT; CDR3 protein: CASREGLYEAFF
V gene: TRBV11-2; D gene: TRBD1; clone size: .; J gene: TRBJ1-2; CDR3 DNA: TGTGCCAGCAGCTTAGGAGTTCGGGGGACAGGGGGTGGCTACACCTTC; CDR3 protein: CASSLGVRGTGGGYTF
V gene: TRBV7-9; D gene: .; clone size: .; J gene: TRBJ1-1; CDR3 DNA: TGTGCCAGCAGCTTAAGCGGCAACACTGAAGCTTTCTTT; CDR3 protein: CASSLSGNTEAFF
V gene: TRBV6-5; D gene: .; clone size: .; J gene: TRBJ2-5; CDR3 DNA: TGTGCCAGCAGTAAGACTATTCAAGAGACCCAGTACTTC; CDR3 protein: CASSKTIQETQYF
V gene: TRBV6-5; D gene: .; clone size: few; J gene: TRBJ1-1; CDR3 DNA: TGTGCCAGTAAGGGGATTGGGAACACTGAAGCTTTCTTT; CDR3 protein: CASKGIGNTEAFF
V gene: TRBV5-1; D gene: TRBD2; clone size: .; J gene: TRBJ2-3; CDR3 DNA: TGCGCCAGCAGCGTTAGCGGGGGGGCCGATACGCAGTATTTT; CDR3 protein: CASSVSGGADTQYF
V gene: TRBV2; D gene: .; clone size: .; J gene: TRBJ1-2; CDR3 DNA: TGTGCCAGACTTGGGGGCGGCGCGACATATGGCTACACCTTC; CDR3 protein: CARLGGGATYGYTF
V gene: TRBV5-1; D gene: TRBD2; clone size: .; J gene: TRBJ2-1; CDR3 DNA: TGCGCCAGCATGGCCCGGGGGGAGTCCTACAATGAGCAGTTCTTC; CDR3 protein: CASMARGESYNEQFF
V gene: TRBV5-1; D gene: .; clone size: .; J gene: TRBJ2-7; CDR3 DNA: TGCGCCAGCAGCTTAACAGCTAATTACGAGCAGTACTTC; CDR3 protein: CASSLTANYEQYF
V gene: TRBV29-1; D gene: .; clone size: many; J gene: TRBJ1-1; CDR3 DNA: TGCAGCGTTGAAGATCGGGTGAACACTGAAGCTTTCTTT; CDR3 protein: CSVEDRVNTEAFF